This is a list of T cell receptor beta chains from one sample in a study of monozygotic twins with inflammatory bowel disease. TCRdb re-called the 5' RACE reads; one entry per CDR3 protein, DNA not given. The table lists 140,000 to 150,000 distinct CDR3 sequences, with more than 1% in the top ten. Input material: blood. The receptors come from a human donor with ulcerative colitis or Crohn's disease, or a healthy co-twin of an affected twin (not recorded which). Each CDR3 is given with its conserved first and last residue. Each record gives: V gene, J gene, CDR3 protein.

TRBV5-6	TRBJ1-1	CASSPEPGRGTEAFF
TRBV12-3/TRBV12-4	TRBJ2-6	CASSYVPVRGSGANVLTF
TRBV2	TRBJ1-6	CASRVMDVAYNSPLHF
TRBV5-1	TRBJ1-1	CASSLDATNTEAFF
TRBV12-3/TRBV12-4	TRBJ2-3	CASSFRGGGTDTQYF
TRBV5-1	TRBJ1-5	CASSLGLDSNQPQHF
TRBV7-2	TRBJ1-1	CASSPLVGDTEAFF
TRBV7-2	TRBJ2-3	CASSPRQGIPTDTQYF
TRBV7-9	TRBJ2-2	CASSFPPTGELFF
TRBV7-3	TRBJ2-2	CASSPNDRSTGELFF
TRBV20-1	TRBJ2-2	CSARSGGGNTGELFF
TRBV5-6	TRBJ2-1	CASSLALAGGPGSYNEQFF
TRBV11-1	TRBJ2-4	CASSLYEGHPLRGKNIQYF
TRBV20-1	TRBJ1-2	CSAPAYGYGYTF
TRBV12-3/TRBV12-4	TRBJ1-3	CASSRRTGINPPSGNTIYF
TRBV9	TRBJ1-5	CASSVEAASSPQHF
TRBV5-1	TRBJ1-1	CASSPGQMNTEAFF
TRBV7-3	TRBJ1-1	CASSLRTANTEAFF
TRBV28	TRBJ1-6	CASIPPGESDSPLHF
TRBV12-3/TRBV12-4	TRBJ1-1	CASSSTGHFYNPEAFF
TRBV28	TRBJ1-5	CASITHRGAGQPQHF
TRBV7-2	TRBJ2-1	CADGTGDHNEQFF
TRBV7-3	TRBJ2-1	CASSFGGSSYNEQFF
TRBV5-1	TRBJ2-3	CASSGFEGGEDTQYF
TRBV5-1	TRBJ2-1	CASSLSRTSGTYNEQFF
TRBV6-2/TRBV6-3	TRBJ2-1	CASRDPNEQFF
TRBV20-1	TRBJ1-6	CSARLVGEFNSPLHF
TRBV7-2	TRBJ1-2	CASSLLRDLYGYTF
TRBV10-3	TRBJ1-1	CAISQQGETEAFF
TRBV12-3/TRBV12-4	TRBJ2-7	CASSFEVSSYEQYF
TRBV14	TRBJ1-1	CASSRWSGNTEAFF
TRBV6-2/TRBV6-3	TRBJ2-1	CASSPQDPYNEQFF
TRBV5-4	TRBJ2-1	CASSRSGRTYNEQFF
TRBV10-2	TRBJ1-5	CASSDLQGNQPQHF
TRBV20-1	TRBJ2-7	CSARDSPPYEQYF
TRBV29-1	TRBJ1-1	CSVERGVTEAFF
TRBV7-6	TRBJ2-7	CASSQSDFSYEQYF
TRBV24-1	TRBJ2-1	CATSDFDRAESGNDQFF
TRBV11-2	TRBJ1-1	CASRMGGFTEAFF
TRBV18	TRBJ2-3	CASSHMIGSTDTQYF
TRBV7-2	TRBJ1-2	CASSSGQRRGYGYTF
TRBV4-3	TRBJ2-7	CASGRGTYEQYF
TRBV3-1	TRBJ2-1	CASSPSGTSGDEQFF
TRBV7-2	TRBJ2-1	CASSYVPGLAIYNEQFF
TRBV27	TRBJ2-2	CASSLGQGETGELFF
TRBV5-6	TRBJ2-7	CASSLGRSSYGQYF
TRBV2	TRBJ1-5	CASSGGFRQPQHF
TRBV28	TRBJ2-5	CASRPQDRQETQYF
TRBV27	TRBJ2-3	CASSGGNRYPQYF
TRBV12-3/TRBV12-4	TRBJ2-7	CASSFTLGQGHEQYF
TRBV6-1	TRBJ2-2	CASGRSSAGVTGELFF
TRBV20-1	TRBJ1-1	CSAREAGKTEAFF
TRBV15	TRBJ2-3	CATSRDLHRTDTQYF